What follows are 2 T cell receptor beta chains derived from one specimen sequenced in a study of control samples from healthy donors and cancer patients. The protocol was immunoSEQ multiplex PCR, while the TCRdb copy is restricted to in-frame clones and leaves out a portion. The sample consists of tens of thousands of clones, under 95% of them appearing once. The sequenced sample was PBMCs. These receptors were collected from a woman in her forties with lung cancer.

The sample holds one count of this clone. The chain recombines TRBV5-4 with TRBJ1-1; D is undetermined. V was pared by 5 bases and J by 1 base, with 6 bases between. Germline-derived CDR1 and CDR2 are SGHNT and YYREEE (reference sequence). The CDR3 sequence is 12 residues long. CDR3 sequence reads: CASSTWNTEAFF. The CDR3 nucleotides read TGTGCCAGCAGTACGTGGAACACTGAAGCTTTCTTT. Full variable domain (missing parts from reference TRBV5-4 and TRBJ1-1): ETGVTQSPTHLIKTRGQQVTLRCSSQSGHNTVSWYQQALGQGPQFIFQYYREEENGRGNFPPRFSGLQFPNYSSELNVNALELDDSALYLCASSTWNTEAFFGQGTRLTVV.

The V gene is TRBV3-1 (or the pseudogene TRBV3-2), the J gene TRBJ1-6; possibly TRBD1 for D (5 bases). Germline values: CDR1 LGHDT, CDR2 YNNKEL (reference sequence). The CDR3 length is 13 residues. V lost 7 bases and J lost 7, with 11 bases in between. The CDR3 here is CASTYAGNSPLHF. In nucleotides, the CDR3 is TGTGCCAGCACATATGCAGGGAATTCACCCCTCCACTTT.